The 26 T cell receptor beta chains below come from one sample, sequenced in a study of cytomegalovirus exposure and HLA in healthy donors. Both 60 Vbeta primers and 13 Jbeta primers went into the PCR. The data were produced by immunoSEQ multiplex PCR, yet TCRdb's version contains in-frame clones alone and is incomplete. The sample yields tens of thousands of clones, over 65% seen once. Sample: PBMCs. Source of these receptors: a man aged 40-55 years in good health and CMV-seronegative.

The chain carries TRBV28 and TRBJ2-7; a possible D gene is TRBD1 (6 bases). The CDR3 extends over 13 amino acids. The V gene lost 6 bases and the J gene lost 2 bases, with 11 bases spanning the gap. Germline CDR1 reads MDHEN; CDR2 reads SYDVKM. The CDR3 region has the DNA TGTGCCAGCAGGCCAGGGACAACCTACGAGCAGTACTTC. This codes for CASRPGTTYEQYF.

V is TRBV6-6 and J is TRBJ2-1, with TRBD1 as a possible D gene (5 bases). This CDR3 is 15 amino acids long. Trimming removed 2 bases at V and 6 bases at J, with 14 bases between. The germline gives CDR1 MNHNY, CDR2 SVGAGI (reference sequence). The CDR3 loop reads CASSYPTGISNEQFF. In DNA, the CDR3 is TGTGCCAGCAGTTACCCCACAGGAATCAGCAATGAGCAGTTCTTC.

The rearrangement joins TRBV20-1 to TRBJ2-5, with 8 bases fitting TRBD1. The CDR3 has 11 residues. The V gene's germline CDR1 is DFQATT and CDR2 SNEGSKA (reference sequence). Written as DNA, the CDR3 is TGCAGCGCGGACAGGGACAAGACCCAGTACTTC. This codes for CSADRDKTQYF.

V is TRBV4-2 and J is TRBJ2-3; 13 bases are a match to TRBD2. The CDR3 sequence is 18 residues long. Germline V CDR1 and CDR2: LGHNA, YNFKEQ. The V segment lost 4 bases and the J segment 4 bases; nucleotides outside the gene matches: 11. CDR3 DNA sequence: TGTGCCAGCAGCCCGGGACTAGCGGGAATGACCGGTCCAGATACGCAGTATTTT. Translation: CASSPGLAGMTGPDTQYF.

The gene calls are TRBV7-3 and TRBJ2-3; TRBD1 matches at 8 bases. Germline V CDR1 and CDR2: SGHTA, FQGTGA. The junction had 1 base not matched to a gene; V was cut back by 4 bases and J by 4 bases. There are 13 residues in the CDR3. CDR3 nucleotide sequence: TGTGCCAGCAGCTCACAGGGGGCAGATACGCAGTATTTT. It codes for CASSSQGADTQYF.

The J gene is TRBJ2-1, the V gene TRBV29-1; 9 nucleotides match TRBD1. This CDR3 has 15 amino acids. Germline V gene data show CDR1 as SQVTM and CDR2 as ANQGSEA. Trimming at V came to 6 bases and at J to 7 bases, leaving 13 bases not matched to a gene. In nucleotides, the CDR3 is TGCAGCGTCCTTAGCCGGGACAGGGTGGGGAATGAGCAGTTCTTC. Amino acids: CSVLSRDRVGNEQFF.

The V gene is TRBV10-1, the J gene TRBJ1-2, with D possibly being TRBD1 (6 bases). V lost 3 bases and J lost 8, with 13 bases in between. The CDR3 sequence is 13 residues long. From germline, CDR1 is WNHNN and CDR2 SYGVQD (reference sequence). DNA of the CDR3: TGCGCCAGCAGTGATCACAGGGAAGGCGGCTACACCTTC. This gives the protein CASSDHREGGYTF.

This rearrangement joins TRBV7-2 to TRBJ2-2; no clear D. The CDR3 loop spans 12 amino acids. The V gene's germline CDR1 is SGHTA and CDR2 FQGNSA. V lost 5 bases to trimming and J lost 5 bases, with 6 bases between them. The CDR3 sequence: CASSASTGELFF. CDR3 nucleotides: TGTGCCAGCAGCGCTAGTACCGGGGAGCTGTTTTTT.

The chain couples TRBV2 to TRBJ1-2, with D possibly matching TRBD1 (6 bases). This CDR3 is 12 amino acids long. Germline CDR1 reads SNHLY; CDR2 reads FYNNEI. V dropped 6 bases and J dropped 8 bases, with 13 bases sitting between them. The CDR3 loop reads CASSLQGNGYTF. Here the CDR3 DNA reads TGTGCCAGCAGCTTACAGGGAAACGGCTACACCTTC.

The chain combines TRBV5-4 with TRBJ2-1; 10 bases match TRBD1. Unmatched junction bases numbered 5, after V lost 5 bases and J lost 3 bases. The CDR3 sequence is 15 residues long. Germline lookup yields CDR1 SGHNT and CDR2 YYREEE (reference sequence). DNA of the CDR3: TGTGCCAGCAGGCCCGGGACAGGGGTCTACAATGAGCAGTTCTTC. This translates into CASRPGTGVYNEQFF.

This clone showed up just a few times. This chain uses TRBV29-1 with TRBJ2-5; 7 bases are a match to TRBD1. The CDR3 consists of 13 residues. The J segment lost 4 bases and the V segment lost 7 bases, leaving 9 bases of the junction unmatched. CDR1 and CDR2 (germline): SQVTM, ANQGSEA. The CDR3 reads CSGWTGQGETQYF. The DNA of the CDR3 is TGCAGCGGATGGACAGGCCAAGGAGAGACCCAGTACTTC.

V gene TRBV19 combines with J gene TRBJ2-7; 10 positions agree with TRBD1. This CDR3 has 13 amino acids. From germline, CDR1 is LNHDA and CDR2 SQIVND (reference sequence). Trimming removed 9 bases from V and 7 bases from J; junction bases left unmatched: 9. The CDR3 reads CARPGQGLSEQYF. The CDR3 nucleotides are TGTGCCAGGCCGGGACAGGGGTTGAGTGAGCAGTACTTC.

The gene calls are TRBV5-4 and TRBJ2-7; 7 bases align to TRBD2. The germline V gene encodes CDR1 SGHNT and CDR2 YYREEE (reference sequence). After removal of 2 bases from V and 6 bases from J, the junction contained 11 bases not matched to a gene. The CDR3 sequence is 15 residues long. CDR3 protein: CASSFFAGETSEQYF. CDR3 nucleotides: TGTGCCAGCAGCTTTTTTGCGGGAGAAACTAGCGAGCAGTACTTC.

This chain connects TRBV5-1 to TRBJ1-1, with D possibly matching TRBD1 (5 bases). Trimming shortened V by 0 bases and J by 5 bases, and 8 bases separated the two germline ends. Germline CDR1 and CDR2: SGHRS and YFSETQ. The CDR3 runs 13 residues. The CDR3 loop is CASSLGGGTEAFF. CDR3 coding DNA: TGCGCCAGCAGCTTGGGGGGCGGAACTGAAGCTTTCTTT. The complete variable domain, with remaining parts taken from reference TRBV5-1 and TRBJ1-1, reads KAGVTQTPRYLIKTRGQQVTLSCSPISGHRSVSWYQQTPGQGLQFLFEYFSETQRNKGNFPGRFSGRQFSNSRSEMNVSTLELGDSALYLCASSLGGGTEAFFGQGTRLTVV.

This clone has a handful of counts. This chain uses TRBV2 with TRBJ2-5, with TRBD1 matching over 10 bases. The germline CDR1 and CDR2 sequences are SNHLY and FYNNEI. J lost 2 bases, V lost 6 bases, and 6 bases had no gene match. This CDR3 comprises 15 residues. CDR3 amino acids: CASSQGQGTQETQYF. The CDR3 DNA sequence: TGTGCCAGCAGCCAGGGACAGGGGACACAAGAGACCCAGTACTTC.

The chain joins TRBV7-9 to TRBJ2-1; 10 bases map to TRBD1. V lost 6 bases, J lost 9 bases, and 8 bases stayed unmatched. CDR1 is SEHNR and CDR2 is FQNEAQ in the germline V gene (reference sequence). CDR3 length equals 14 residues. The CDR3: CASSSDRGRGEQFF. The DNA for the CDR3 is TGTGCCAGCAGTTCAGACAGGGGGCGGGGTGAGCAGTTCTTC.

The chain combines TRBV6-1 with TRBJ2-2; D is possibly TRBD2 (5 bases). With 7 bases removed from V and 4 bases from J, the gap between germline ends came to 13 bases. The CDR3 covers 14 residues. CDR1 MNHNS and CDR2 SASEGT come from the germline V gene. DNA for the CDR3: TGTGCCAGCACCGGACTCTCGGGCACCGGGGAGCTGTTTTTT. Translation: CASTGLSGTGELFF.

This chain joins TRBV15 and TRBJ2-5; D might be TRBD1 (6 bases). The CDR3 is made up of 14 amino acids. V lost 4 bases to trimming and J lost 3 bases, with 12 bases between them. Germline V lookup: CDR1 LNHNV, CDR2 YYDKDF (reference sequence). The CDR3 DNA reads TGTGCCACCAGCAAGGGGGATGTTAAAGAGACCCAGTACTTC. This gives the protein CATSKGDVKETQYF.

CDR3 in amino acids: CASSLIPWREENNEQFF. CDR3 bases: TGCGCCAGCAGCTTGATCCCGTGGCGGGAGGAAAACAATGAGCAGTTCTTC. V and J are TRBV5-1 and TRBJ2-1; 8 positions agree with TRBD2. Germline CDR1 reads SGHRS; CDR2 reads YFSETQ. The V gene end was trimmed by 1 base and the J gene end by 5 bases; junction bases not matched to a gene: 11. The CDR3 sequence is 17 residues long. The complete variable domain, with remaining parts taken from reference TRBV5-1 and TRBJ2-1, reads KAGVTQTPRYLIKTRGQQVTLSCSPISGHRSVSWYQQTPGQGLQFLFEYFSETQRNKGNFPGRFSGRQFSNSRSEMNVSTLELGDSALYLCASSLIPWREENNEQFFGPGTRLTVL.

This clone was found a few times. An end of the junction differs from the germline gene, which may be a read error. The V call is TRBV20-1, the J call TRBJ1-1, with TRBD1 matching over 7 bases. The CDR3 is made up of 11 amino acids. Germline CDR1 and CDR2: DFQATT and SNEGSKA (reference sequence). The CDR3 sequence: CSATDRAHSLF. The CDR3 DNA is TGCAGTGCTACAGACAGGGCCCACTCACTCTTT.

A remark on this clone: At one end, the junction sequence differs from germline, possibly due to a read error. V usage is TRBV27 and J usage is TRBJ2-1; 16 nucleotides match TRBD2. CDR3 length: 19 residues. Germline CDR1 is MNHEY and CDR2 is SMNVEV (reference sequence). Here the CDR3 reads CASSLSQPGLAGGYNEQLF. The CDR3 DNA reads TGTGCCAGCAGTTTATCCCAGCCGGGACTAGCGGGAGGGTACAATGAGCAGCTCTTC.

V gene TRBV6-4 combines with J gene TRBJ1-2; weak D call: TRBD1 (5 bases). This CDR3 is 15 amino acids long. V was cut by 6 bases and J by 8 bases, with 22 bases left in between. Germline CDR1 and CDR2: MRHNA and SNTAGT. CDR3 nucleotides: TGTGCCAGCAGCCCAGACAGCCTCCCGGTCGGAGGCTACACCTTC. Translation: CASSPDSLPVGGYTF.

This clone was detected only once. The chain carries TRBV7-8 and TRBJ2-7; a possible D gene is TRBD2 (5 bases). CDR1 is SGHVS and CDR2 is FQNEAQ in the germline V gene. The V and J ends lost 1 base and 2 bases respectively, with 9 bases between them. The CDR3 consists of 14 residues. DNA for the CDR3: TGTGCCAGCAGCTTAGAACGGAGGACCTACGAGCAGTACTTC. Translating it yields CASSLERRTYEQYF.

The chain has TRBV5-4 and TRBJ2-3, with TRBD1 identical over 7 bases. The V and J ends lost 0 bases and 2 bases, in that order; junction bases with no gene match: 18. This CDR3 region has 20 residues. CDR1 is SGHNT and CDR2 is YYREEE in the germline V gene (reference sequence). The CDR3 region is CASSLARQGGLLGTTDTQYF. The CDR3 coding sequence is TGTGCCAGCAGCTTGGCCAGACAGGGCGGCCTTCTAGGAACCACAGATACGCAGTATTTT.

The CDR3 DNA is TGTGCCAGCAGCAACGAACAGGGGGCTGAGCAGTTCTTC. This translates into CASSNEQGAEQFF. The chain couples TRBV13 to TRBJ2-1; 9 bases fit TRBD1. From germline, CDR1 is PRHDT and CDR2 FYEKMQ (reference sequence). Trimming took 5 bases from V and 9 from J; bases not matched to a gene: 5. This CDR3 comprises 13 residues.

The chain is built from TRBV4-3 and TRBJ1-2; 7 bases are a match to TRBD1. The ends lost 3 bases at V and 7 bases at J; junction bases unmatched: 14. The CDR3 sequence is 16 residues long. Germline V gene lookup returns CDR1 LGHNA and CDR2 YSLEER. For the CDR3, the DNA is TGCGCCAGCAGCCATTCCGGGACAGTGATCGGGAGTGGCTACACCTTC. Its protein product is CASSHSGTVIGSGYTF.